A selection of T cell receptor beta chains follows, all from one sample in a study of cytomegalovirus exposure and HLA in healthy donors. Here immunoSEQ multiplex PCR was the method, and the copy in TCRdb shows in-frame clones only, minus some. Of around 180,000 clones listed, about four fifths are singletons. The sample taken for sequencing was PBMCs. These TCRs come from a man younger than 45 in good health and CMV-seropositive. CDR3s include the opening cysteine and the closing phenylalanine or tryptophan. Expanded clones are given a class, and other clones once, few, many or no size at all.

>TRBJ1-5|-|TRBV19
CASSSGPQHF
>TRBJ2-1|-|TRBV27
CASYKKRGPNNEQFF
>TRBJ2-2|-|TRBV5-5
CASSVQGTGELFF
>TRBJ2-5|-|TRBV19
CASSERDNQETQYF
>TRBJ1-5|-|TRBV11-3
CASSRDRDQPQHF
>TRBJ2-5|-|TRBV5-1
CASRTTGVGGETQYF
>TRBJ2-4|-|TRBV27
CASSFSSDLAKNIQYF
>TRBJ1-5|-|TRBV4-2
CASSLATSSNQPQHF
>TRBJ1-3|-|TRBV27
CASSSSFSGNTIYF
>TRBJ1-2|-|TRBV7-2
CASSLDQGHANYGYTF
>TRBJ1-1|-|TRBV15
CATSERQGYTEAFF
>TRBJ1-6|few|TRBV7-9
CASSGGSSNSPLHF
>TRBJ2-3|-|TRBV7-2
CASSLFGLTDTQYF
>TRBJ2-1|once|TRBV2
CASSVRGQGPNEQFF
>TRBJ1-1|-|TRBV11-2
CASSPSGLPNTEAFF
>TRBJ2-1|few|TRBV11-3
CASSLLAGGANEQFF
>TRBJ1-1|-|TRBV5-6
CASSSIILVRTEAFF
>TRBJ2-1|-|TRBV7-9
CASSLYLGLGGTYEQFF
>TRBJ2-3|-|TRBV5-5
CASSPGGGPADTQYF
>TRBJ1-1|-|TRBV13
CASSRKDRGRGDTEAFF
>TRBJ2-2|-|TRBV7-2
CASSLMGLAVTGELFF
>TRBJ1-3|-|TRBV5-1
CASSLDISGNTIYF
>TRBJ1-5|-|TRBV18
CASSPRGGQAQPQHF
>TRBJ1-5|few|TRBV28
CASSPFGQANQPQHF
>TRBJ2-2|-|TRBV6-9
CASITDRGRFTGELFF
>TRBJ1-2|-|TRBV19
CASSIRTGDGYTF
>TRBJ1-1|-|TRBV9
CASSVGGRTEAFF